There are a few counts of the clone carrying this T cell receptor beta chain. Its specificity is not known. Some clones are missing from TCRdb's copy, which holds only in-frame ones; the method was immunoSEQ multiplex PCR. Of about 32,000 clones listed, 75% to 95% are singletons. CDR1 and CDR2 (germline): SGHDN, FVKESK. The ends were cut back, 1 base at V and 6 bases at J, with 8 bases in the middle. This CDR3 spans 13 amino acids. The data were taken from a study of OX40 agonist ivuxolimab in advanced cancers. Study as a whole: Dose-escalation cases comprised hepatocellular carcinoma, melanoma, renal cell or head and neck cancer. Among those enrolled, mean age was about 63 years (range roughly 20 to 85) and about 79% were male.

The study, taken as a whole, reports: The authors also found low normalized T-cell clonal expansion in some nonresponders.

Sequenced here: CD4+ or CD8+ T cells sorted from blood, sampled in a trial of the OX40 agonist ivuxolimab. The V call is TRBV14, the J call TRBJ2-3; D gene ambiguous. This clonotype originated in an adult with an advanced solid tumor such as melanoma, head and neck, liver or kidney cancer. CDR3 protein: CASSQGPFDTQYF. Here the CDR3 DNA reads TGTGCCAGCAGCCAAGGCCCTTTTGATACGCAGTATTTT.